This TCR beta chain was retrieved from a study of tumor and adjacent non-tumor tissue in lung cancer. Study-wide context: Stage I to III disease affected ten to eleven men and about five women aged about 31 to 76. Around 4.4 million productive TCRbeta reads were obtained per sample on average.

TCRbeta libraries were built with three rounds of nested PCR, modified from ARM-PCR. TCRdb reprocessed the multiplex PCR reads with MiXCR, giving one entry per CDR3 protein. The sample shows about 93,000 distinct CDR3 sequences, 67% of them seen only once. This clonotype was observed once. This clone may be a read error of a much larger clone one base away. This sample's RNA came from whole unsorted tissue. Germline V gives CDR1 MNHEY, CDR2 SVGAGI. The CDR3 length is 15 residues. The J gene is TRBJ1-2, the V gene TRBV6-5; 7 bases match TRBD1. The sample taken for sequencing was lung tumor tissue. The receptor was derived from a man in his sixties with non-small cell lung cancer. The DNA for the CDR3 is TGTGCCAACAGTCTCTACCGGGACAGTTCTGATGGCTACACCTTC. The encoded protein is CANSLYRDSSDGYTF.